This TCR beta chain originates from a study of blood T cell repertoires in COVID-19. The table came from immunoSEQ multiplex PCR; TCRdb's copy has only in-frame clones and leaves some out. The table shows fewer than 200,000 clones, with approximately 90% occurring only once. The CDR3 is 15 residues long. Losses at the gene ends were 0 bases for V and 3 bases for J; bases not matched to a gene: 4. The germline V gene encodes CDR1 MGHDK and CDR2 SYGVNS. Sequencing was performed on peripheral blood. The chain recombines TRBV25-1 with TRBJ2-5, with TRBD1 matching over 7 bases. This clonotype originated in a man between 40 and 49 years old with active or convalescent COVID-19. For the CDR3, the DNA is TGTGCCAGCAGTGAATATAAGGGGGCGGAAGAGACCCAGTACTTC. This encodes CASSEYKGAEETQYF. Supplemented by reference TRBV25-1 and TRBJ2-5, the full variable domain reads EADIYQTPRYLVIGTGKKITLECSQTMGHDKMYWYQQDPGMELHLIHYSYGVNSTEKGDLSSESTVSRIRTEHFPLTLESARPSHTSQYLCASSEYKGAEETQYFGPGTRLLVL.